Presented here are 7 T cell receptor beta chains from one specimen sequenced in a study of T cells after yellow fever vaccination. Each CDR3 protein gets one entry after TCRdb re-called the 5' RACE reads with MiXCR. The sample contains 450,000 to 600,000 distinct CDR3 sequences, about 13% of which appear only once. The starting material was PBMCs, obtained on the day of the yellow fever booster vaccination. These receptor sequences come from a man aged 25 to 40 who received the YFV17D yellow fever vaccine.

Only a few counts were recorded for this clonotype. Here the CDR3 reads CASRRREKNTEAFF. The CDR3 DNA follows: TGTGCCAGCAGGCGGAGAGAGAAGAACACTGAAGCTTTCTTT. The chain joins TRBV7-9 to TRBJ1-1; D unresolved. The CDR3 loop spans 14 amino acids. V was pared by 6 bases and J by 1 base, with 12 bases between. The germline CDR1 and CDR2 sequences are SEHNR and FQNEAQ (reference sequence). Filled out from reference TRBV7-9 and TRBJ1-1, the complete variable domain reads DTGVSQNPRHKITKRGQNVTFRCDPISEHNRLYWYRQTLGQGPEFLTYFQNEAQLEKSRLLSDRFSAERPKGSFSTLEIQRTEQGDSAMYLCASRRREKNTEAFFGQGTRLTVV.

This clonotype has a handful of counts. The genes are TRBV6-5 and TRBJ2-7, with TRBD2 matching 8 bases. V lost 4 bases to trimming and J lost 0 bases; unmatched junction nucleotides: 5. Germline V gene sequence: CDR1 MNHEY, CDR2 SVGAGI. The length of the CDR3 is 15 residues. The CDR3 reads CASSSTSGSSYEQYF. The CDR3 DNA reads as TGTGCCAGCAGTTCTACCAGCGGGAGCTCCTACGAGCAGTACTTC.

The chain links TRBV27 to TRBJ1-5, with D tentatively TRBD1 (5 bases). The CDR3 is 13 residues long. The ends were cut back, 4 bases at V and 6 bases at J, with 10 bases in the middle. CDR1 is MNHEY and CDR2 is SMNVEV in the germline V gene (reference sequence). This CDR3 reads CASSSGLRQPQHF. The CDR3, as DNA: TGTGCCAGCAGTTCAGGGTTGCGTCAGCCCCAGCATTTT.

The gene calls are TRBV20-1 and TRBJ2-3; D is unresolved. Germline V gene sequence: CDR1 DFQATT, CDR2 SNEGSKA (reference sequence). Trimming took off 6 bases at V and 2 bases at J, with 12 bases between the two ends. CDR3 size: 13 residues. The CDR3 DNA sequence: TGCAGTGCCACCATCCACGCCACAGATACGCAGTATTTT. It specifies CSATIHATDTQYF.

This clonotype was picked up a small number of times. This chain links TRBV15 with TRBJ1-6; 11 nucleotides align to TRBD1. The length of the CDR3 is 15 residues. CDR1 is LNHNV and CDR2 is YYDKDF in the germline V gene (reference sequence). With 2 bases clipped from V and 10 bases from J, the junction kept 4 bases outside the gene matches. Here the CDR3 reads CATSRQDRGHSPLHF. In DNA form, the CDR3 reads TGTGCCACCAGCAGACAGGACAGGGGGCACTCACCCCTCCACTTT.

This clonotype was found a few times. CDR3 nucleotide sequence: TGTGCCAGCAGCTTAGTGCCTAACGCAGGAGAGCAGTTCTTC. Translating it yields CASSLVPNAGEQFF. V and J are TRBV7-2 and TRBJ2-1, with D hard to call. CDR1 and CDR2 from the germline V gene are SGHTA and FQGNSA. Trimming removed 1 base from V and 10 bases from J, with 14 bases in between. This CDR3 is built from 14 residues.

This clonotype has more than one count but fewer than ten. The chain carries TRBV5-1 and TRBJ1-2; D unclear. CDR3 length: 13 residues. Trimming removed 0 bases from V and 3 bases from J, with 6 bases in between. Germline V gives CDR1 SGHRS, CDR2 YFSETQ. CDR3 protein: CASSLDLDYGYTF. CDR3 sequence (DNA): TGCGCCAGCAGCTTGGACCTAGACTATGGCTACACCTTC.